The 4 T cell receptor beta chains below all came from one sample that was sequenced in a study of human versus mouse CDR3 diversity and MHC coevolution. TCRdb keeps only in-frame clones here, not all; method: immunoSEQ multiplex PCR. This sample yields tens of thousands of clones, of which about 94% are seen a single time; under 20% belongs to the top ten. Sequencing input: naive CD4+ T cells from blood. The subset here: CD45RO-negative CD62L-positive naive CD4 T cells. These receptors all come from a person between 60 and 70 years old in good health.

The V and J genes are TRBV7-9 and TRBJ2-7; 7 bases match TRBD2. The germline gives CDR1 SEHNR, CDR2 FQNEAQ (reference sequence). Trimming at V came to 1 base and at J to 6 bases, leaving 0 bases not matched to a gene. The CDR3 contains 12 residues. CDR3 nucleotide sequence: TGTGCCAGCAGCTTAGGGGGGGGCGAGCAGTACTTC. Translation gives CASSLGGGEQYF.

V usage is TRBV18 and J usage is TRBJ2-1, with TRBD2 as a possible D gene (6 bases). V dropped 2 bases and J dropped 7 bases, with 15 bases sitting between them. There are 15 residues in the CDR3. Germline CDR1 is KGHSH and CDR2 is LQKENI. CDR3 amino acids: CASSPRPGLGNEQFF. The CDR3 nucleotides are TGTGCCAGCTCACCAAGGCCGGGACTCGGGAATGAGCAGTTCTTC.

The rearrangement uses TRBV27 and TRBJ1-2, with 8 bases identical to TRBD1. CDR1 and CDR2 (germline): MNHEY, SMNVEV (reference sequence). CDR3 length: 15 amino acids. V shed 6 bases, J shed 8 bases, and the junction held 14 bases outside the gene matches. The CDR3 region is CASRGRTGLLEGYTF. Here the CDR3 DNA reads TGTGCCAGCAGGGGGAGGACAGGGCTATTAGAAGGCTACACCTTC.

J is TRBJ1-1 and V is TRBV18; D is undetermined. The CDR3 loop spans 13 amino acids. With 3 bases removed from V and 0 bases from J, the gap between germline ends came to 5 bases. Germline V gene lookup returns CDR1 KGHSH and CDR2 LQKENI. The CDR3, as DNA: TGTGCCAGCTCACCCGGAGTGAACACTGAAGCTTTCTTT. It translates to CASSPGVNTEAFF.